Listed below are T cell receptor beta chains from one sample, sequenced in a study of T cell responses to AZD1222 COVID-19 vaccine. This table comes from immunoSEQ multiplex PCR, and its TCRdb copy is limited to in-frame clones, with some not included. The data show over 150,000 clones, roughly 91% seen once. This specimen was peripheral blood, taken 28 days after the second dose of the MenACWY control vaccine. The receptors were gathered from an adult who received the MenACWY meningococcal vaccine as a control. Each CDR3 is given without its conserved first and last residue. Each record gives: CDR3 length, V gene, CDR3 protein.

cdr3_length: 9; v_call: TRBV29-1; cdr3_aa: SVQGPQPQH
cdr3_length: 12; v_call: TRBV7-2; cdr3_aa: ASSLSRPQGGQY
cdr3_length: 14; v_call: TRBV28; cdr3_aa: ASSLYPGQDNSPLH
cdr3_length: 11; v_call: TRBV30; cdr3_aa: AWTLQGNSPLH
cdr3_length: 12; v_call: TRBV5-5; cdr3_aa: ASSLDRAFDEQY
cdr3_length: 11; v_call: TRBV5-6; cdr3_aa: ASSLRVTGELF
cdr3_length: 12; v_call: TRBV18; cdr3_aa: ASSPRGNADTQY
cdr3_length: 12; v_call: TRBV7-8; cdr3_aa: ASSLYRMNTEAF
cdr3_length: 11; v_call: TRBV2; cdr3_aa: ASSGQTNTEAF
cdr3_length: 12; v_call: TRBV27; cdr3_aa: ASSFSGGGYGYT
cdr3_length: 9; v_call: TRBV2; cdr3_aa: ASSTTGEQY
cdr3_length: 13; v_call: TRBV2; cdr3_aa: ASSVGRGPSYEQY
cdr3_length: 13; v_call: TRBV7-9; cdr3_aa: ASSKTSGVGWRQY
cdr3_length: 15; v_call: TRBV6-6; cdr3_aa: ASSPPWSSRGGYGYT
cdr3_length: 14; v_call: TRBV19; cdr3_aa: ASSIEGGGSNQPQH
cdr3_length: 13; v_call: TRBV7-9; cdr3_aa: ASSLTGVSGNTIY
cdr3_length: 13; v_call: TRBV4-1; cdr3_aa: ASSLAGTGSYEQY
cdr3_length: 13; v_call: TRBV19; cdr3_aa: ASTRQGGRNQPQH
cdr3_length: 16; v_call: TRBV5-1; cdr3_aa: ASSLVGQGSPFPYEQY
cdr3_length: 10; v_call: TRBV5-1; cdr3_aa: ASRDFGNEQF
cdr3_length: 14; v_call: TRBV4-2; cdr3_aa: ASSLRLAGGPETQY
cdr3_length: 12; v_call: TRBV2; cdr3_aa: ASSEQGTSYEQY
cdr3_length: 17; v_call: TRBV7-6; cdr3_aa: ASSLEVSGLAGGNNEQF
cdr3_length: 16; v_call: TRBV6-1; cdr3_aa: ASSEVGLAGAYTGELF
cdr3_length: 11; v_call: TRBV6-5; cdr3_aa: ASSYLIGGEQY
cdr3_length: 14; v_call: TRBV16; cdr3_aa: ASSQSRGYRNYGYT
cdr3_length: 10; v_call: TRBV28; cdr3_aa: ASSPRDYEQY
cdr3_length: 11; v_call: TRBV6-1; cdr3_aa: ASSELGNQPQH
cdr3_length: 15; v_call: TRBV30; cdr3_aa: AWLITGGPIANYGYT
cdr3_length: 13; v_call: TRBV5-1; cdr3_aa: ASSLQGSHTGELF
cdr3_length: 15; v_call: TRBV28; cdr3_aa: ASSLGQRDPYNSPLH
cdr3_length: 13; v_call: TRBV27; cdr3_aa: ASSLYSRPGDGYT